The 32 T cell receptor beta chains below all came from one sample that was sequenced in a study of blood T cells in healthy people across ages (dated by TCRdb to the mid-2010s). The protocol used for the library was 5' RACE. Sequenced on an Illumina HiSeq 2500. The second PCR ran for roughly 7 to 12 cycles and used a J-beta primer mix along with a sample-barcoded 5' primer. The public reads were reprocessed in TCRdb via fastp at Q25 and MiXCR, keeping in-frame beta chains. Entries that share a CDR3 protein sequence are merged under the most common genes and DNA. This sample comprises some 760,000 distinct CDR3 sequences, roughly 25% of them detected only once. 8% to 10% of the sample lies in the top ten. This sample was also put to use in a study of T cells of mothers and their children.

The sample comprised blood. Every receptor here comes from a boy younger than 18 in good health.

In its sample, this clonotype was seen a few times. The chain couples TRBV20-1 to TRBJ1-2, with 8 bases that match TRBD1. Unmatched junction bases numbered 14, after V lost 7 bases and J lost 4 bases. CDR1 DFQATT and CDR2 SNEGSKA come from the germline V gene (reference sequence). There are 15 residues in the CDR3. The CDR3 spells CSVADRGTSSYGYTF. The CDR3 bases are TGCAGTGTCGCAGACAGGGGCACATCGTCCTATGGCTACACCTTC.

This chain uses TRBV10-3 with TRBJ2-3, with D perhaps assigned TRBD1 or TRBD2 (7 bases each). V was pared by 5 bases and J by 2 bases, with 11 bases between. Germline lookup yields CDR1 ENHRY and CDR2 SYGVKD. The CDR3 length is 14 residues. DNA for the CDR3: TGTGCCATCAGTCAGGGGGGGACCACAGATACGCAGTATTTT. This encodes CAISQGGTTDTQYF.

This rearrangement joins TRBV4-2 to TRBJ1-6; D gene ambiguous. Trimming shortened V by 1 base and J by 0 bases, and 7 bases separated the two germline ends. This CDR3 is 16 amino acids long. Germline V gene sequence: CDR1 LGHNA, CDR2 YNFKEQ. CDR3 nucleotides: TGTGCCAGCAGCCAAGGGCAGAGCTCCTATAATTCACCCCTCCACTTT. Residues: CASSQGQSSYNSPLHF.

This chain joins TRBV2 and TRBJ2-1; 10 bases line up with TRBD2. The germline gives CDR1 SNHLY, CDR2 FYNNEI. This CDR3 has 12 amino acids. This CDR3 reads CTLAGGYNEQFF. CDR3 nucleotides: TGTACATTAGCGGGGGGATACAATGAGCAGTTCTTC. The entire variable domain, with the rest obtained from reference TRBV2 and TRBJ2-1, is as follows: EPEVTQTPSHQVTQMGQEVILRCVPISNHLYFYWYRQILGQKVEFLVSFYNNEISEKSEIFDDQFSVERPDGSNFTLKIRSTKLEDSAMYFCTLAGGYNEQFFGPGTRLTVL.

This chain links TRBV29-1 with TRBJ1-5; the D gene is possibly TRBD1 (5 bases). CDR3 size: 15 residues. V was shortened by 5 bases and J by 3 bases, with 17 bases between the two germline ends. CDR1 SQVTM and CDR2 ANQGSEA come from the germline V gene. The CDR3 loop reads CSVQIESGVNQPQHF. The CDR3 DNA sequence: TGCAGCGTTCAAATCGAATCGGGGGTCAATCAGCCCCAGCATTTT.

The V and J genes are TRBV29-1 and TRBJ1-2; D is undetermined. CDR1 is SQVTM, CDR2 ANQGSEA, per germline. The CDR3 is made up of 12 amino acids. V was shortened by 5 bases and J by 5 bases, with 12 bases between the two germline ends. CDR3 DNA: TGCAGCGTTCCATCCGAAGCTTATGGCTACACCTTC. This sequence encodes CSVPSEAYGYTF.

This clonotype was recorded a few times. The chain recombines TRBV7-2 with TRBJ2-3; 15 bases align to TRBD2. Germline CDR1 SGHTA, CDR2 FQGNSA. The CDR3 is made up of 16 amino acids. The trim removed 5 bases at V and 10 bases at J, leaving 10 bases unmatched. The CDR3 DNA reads TGTGCCAGCAGCCTAGGGACTAGCGGGGGGTGGGGGGCGCAGTATTTT. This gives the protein CASSLGTSGGWGAQYF. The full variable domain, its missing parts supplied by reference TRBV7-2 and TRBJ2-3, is GAGVSQSPSNKVTEKGKDVELRCDPISGHTALYWYRQSLGQGLEFLIYFQGNSAPDKSGLPSDRFSAERTGGSVSTLTIQRTQQEDSAVYLCASSLGTSGGWGAQYFGPGTRLTVL.

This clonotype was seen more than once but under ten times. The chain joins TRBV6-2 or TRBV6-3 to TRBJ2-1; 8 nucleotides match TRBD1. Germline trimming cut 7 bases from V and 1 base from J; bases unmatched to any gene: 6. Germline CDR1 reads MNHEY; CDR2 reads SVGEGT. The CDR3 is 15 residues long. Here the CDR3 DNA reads TGTGCCAGCACCTTGGGGGACAGGTCCTACAATGAGCAGTTCTTC. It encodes CASTLGDRSYNEQFF.

The CDR3 region is CASSLVAGVVYNEQFF. The CDR3 DNA reads TGTGCCAGCAGTTTAGTAGCGGGGGTAGTTTACAATGAGCAGTTCTTC. The V call is TRBV27, the J call TRBJ2-5; 9 bases match TRBD2. Near its end, the DNA agrees better with TRBJ2-1, so the J call may be wrong. The germline CDR1 and CDR2 sequences are MNHEY and SMNVEV (reference sequence). This CDR3 has 16 residues.

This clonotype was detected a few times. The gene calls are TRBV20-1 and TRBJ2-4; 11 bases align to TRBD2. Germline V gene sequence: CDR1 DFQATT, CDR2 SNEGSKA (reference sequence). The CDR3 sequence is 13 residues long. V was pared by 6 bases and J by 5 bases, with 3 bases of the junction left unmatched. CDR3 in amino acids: CSAGGLAENIQYF. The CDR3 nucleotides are TGCAGTGCGGGGGGACTAGCGGAAAACATTCAGTACTTC.

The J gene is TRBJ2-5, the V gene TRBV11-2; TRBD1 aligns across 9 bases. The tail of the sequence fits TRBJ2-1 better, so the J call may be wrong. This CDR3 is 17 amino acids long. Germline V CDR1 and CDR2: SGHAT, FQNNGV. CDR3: CASSLIPGQGLPNEQFF. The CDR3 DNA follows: TGTGCCAGCAGCTTAATCCCGGGACAGGGACTCCCCAATGAGCAGTTCTTC.

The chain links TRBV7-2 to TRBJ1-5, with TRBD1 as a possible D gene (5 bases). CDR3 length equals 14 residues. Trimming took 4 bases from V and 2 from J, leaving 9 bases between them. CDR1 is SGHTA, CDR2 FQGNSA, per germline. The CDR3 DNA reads TGTGCCAGCAGCTGGGGCGACGGCAATCAGCCCCAGCATTTT. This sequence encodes CASSWGDGNQPQHF.

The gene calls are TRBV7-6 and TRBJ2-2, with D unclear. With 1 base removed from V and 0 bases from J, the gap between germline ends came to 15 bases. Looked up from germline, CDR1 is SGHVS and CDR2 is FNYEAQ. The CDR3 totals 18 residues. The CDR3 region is CASSLVSLVAANTGELFF. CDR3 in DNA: TGTGCCAGCAGCTTAGTGAGTTTGGTGGCAGCGAACACCGGGGAGCTGTTTTTT.

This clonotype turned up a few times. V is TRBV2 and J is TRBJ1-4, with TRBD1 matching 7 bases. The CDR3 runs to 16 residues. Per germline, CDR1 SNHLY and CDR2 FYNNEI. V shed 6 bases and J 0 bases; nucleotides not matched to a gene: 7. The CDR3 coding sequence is TGTGCCAGCAGACTCGTAACAGGGGCAACTAATGAAAAACTGTTTTTT. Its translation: CASRLVTGATNEKLFF.

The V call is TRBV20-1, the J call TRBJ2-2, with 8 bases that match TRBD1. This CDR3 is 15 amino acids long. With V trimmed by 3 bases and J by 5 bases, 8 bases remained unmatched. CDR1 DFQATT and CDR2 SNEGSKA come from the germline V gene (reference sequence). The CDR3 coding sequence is TGCAGTGCTAGGAGCAGGGGGCGAGGGACCGGGGAGCTGTTTTTT. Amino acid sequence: CSARSRGRGTGELFF.

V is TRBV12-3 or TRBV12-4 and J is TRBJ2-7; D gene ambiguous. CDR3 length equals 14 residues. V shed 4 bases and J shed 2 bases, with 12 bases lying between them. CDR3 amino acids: CASSSGFVTYEQYF. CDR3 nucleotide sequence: TGTGCCAGCAGTTCCGGGTTCGTAACCTACGAGCAGTACTTC.

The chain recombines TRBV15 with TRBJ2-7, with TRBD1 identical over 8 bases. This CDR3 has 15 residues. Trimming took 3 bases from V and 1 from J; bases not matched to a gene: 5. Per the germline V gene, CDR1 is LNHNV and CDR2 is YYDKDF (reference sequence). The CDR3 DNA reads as TGTGCCACCAGCAGGGTCAGGGGGCCTTCCTACGAGCAGTACTTC. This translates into CATSRVRGPSYEQYF.

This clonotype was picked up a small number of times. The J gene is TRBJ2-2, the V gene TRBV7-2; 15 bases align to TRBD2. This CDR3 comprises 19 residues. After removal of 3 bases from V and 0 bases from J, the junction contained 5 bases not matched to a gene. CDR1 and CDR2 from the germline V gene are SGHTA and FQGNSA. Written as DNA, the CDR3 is TGTGCCAGCAGCTTTTCACGGACTAGCGGGGGGGCGAACACCGGGGAGCTGTTTTTT. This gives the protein CASSFSRTSGGANTGELFF.

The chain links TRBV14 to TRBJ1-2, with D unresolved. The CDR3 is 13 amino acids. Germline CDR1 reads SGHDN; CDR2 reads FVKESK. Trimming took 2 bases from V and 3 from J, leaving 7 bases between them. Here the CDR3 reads CASSQSTDYGYTF. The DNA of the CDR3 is TGTGCCAGCAGCCAATCTACAGACTATGGCTACACCTTC. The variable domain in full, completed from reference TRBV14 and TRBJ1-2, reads EAGVTQFPSHSVIEKGQTVTLRCDPISGHDNLYWYRRVMGKEIKFLLHFVKESKQDESGMPNNRFLAERTGGTYSTLKVQPAELEDSGVYFCASSQSTDYGYTFGSGTRLTVV.

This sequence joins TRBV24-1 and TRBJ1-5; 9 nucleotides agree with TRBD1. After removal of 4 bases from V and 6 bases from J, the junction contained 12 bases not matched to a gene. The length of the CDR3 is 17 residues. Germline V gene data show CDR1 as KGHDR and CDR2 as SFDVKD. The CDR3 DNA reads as TGTGCCACCAGTGAGGGATCCGGGACAGGGCCGTTTCAGCCCCAGCATTTT. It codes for CATSEGSGTGPFQPQHF.

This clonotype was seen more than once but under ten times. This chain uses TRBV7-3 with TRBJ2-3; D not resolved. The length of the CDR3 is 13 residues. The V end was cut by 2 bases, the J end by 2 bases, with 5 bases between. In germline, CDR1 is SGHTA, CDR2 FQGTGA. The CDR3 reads CASSLHNTDTQYF. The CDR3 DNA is TGTGCCAGCAGCTTACACAACACAGATACGCAGTATTTT. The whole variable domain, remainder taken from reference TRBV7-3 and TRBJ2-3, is GAGVSQTPSNKVTEKGKYVELRCDPISGHTALYWYRQSLGQGPEFLIYFQGTGAADDSGLPNDRFFAVRPEGSVSTLKIQRTERGDSAVYLCASSLHNTDTQYFGPGTRLTVL.

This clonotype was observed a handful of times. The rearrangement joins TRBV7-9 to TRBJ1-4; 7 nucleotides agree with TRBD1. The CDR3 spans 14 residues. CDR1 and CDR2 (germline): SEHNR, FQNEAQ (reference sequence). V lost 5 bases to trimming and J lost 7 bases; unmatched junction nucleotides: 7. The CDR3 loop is CASSRGHRGEKLFF. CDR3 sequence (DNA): TGTGCCAGCAGCCGAGGGCACAGGGGTGAAAAACTGTTTTTT.

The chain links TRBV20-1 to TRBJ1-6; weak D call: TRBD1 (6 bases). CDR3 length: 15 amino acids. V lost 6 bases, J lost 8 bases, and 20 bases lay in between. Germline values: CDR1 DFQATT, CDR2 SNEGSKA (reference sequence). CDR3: CSASFSGGRDSPLHF. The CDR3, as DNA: TGCAGTGCCTCATTTAGCGGGGGCAGGGATTCACCCCTCCACTTT.

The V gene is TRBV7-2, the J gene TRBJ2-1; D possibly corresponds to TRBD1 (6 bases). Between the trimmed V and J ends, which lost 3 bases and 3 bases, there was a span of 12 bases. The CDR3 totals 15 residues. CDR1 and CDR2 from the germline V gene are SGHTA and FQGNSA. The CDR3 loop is CASSFNRDLYNEQFF. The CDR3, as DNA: TGTGCCAGCAGCTTCAACAGGGACCTCTACAATGAGCAGTTCTTC.

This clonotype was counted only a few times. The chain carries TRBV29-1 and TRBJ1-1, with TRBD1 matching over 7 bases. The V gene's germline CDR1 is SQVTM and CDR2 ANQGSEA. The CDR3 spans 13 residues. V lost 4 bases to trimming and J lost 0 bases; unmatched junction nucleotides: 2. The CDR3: CSVAGQMNTEAFF. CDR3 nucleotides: TGCAGCGTTGCGGGACAGATGAACACTGAAGCTTTCTTT.

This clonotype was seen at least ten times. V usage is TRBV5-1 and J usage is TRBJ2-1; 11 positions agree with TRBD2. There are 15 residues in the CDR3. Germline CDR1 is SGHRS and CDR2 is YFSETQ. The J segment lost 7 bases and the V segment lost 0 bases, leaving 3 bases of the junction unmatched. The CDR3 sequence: CASSLELAGGNEQFF. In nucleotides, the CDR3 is TGCGCCAGCAGCTTGGAGCTAGCGGGGGGTAATGAGCAGTTCTTC. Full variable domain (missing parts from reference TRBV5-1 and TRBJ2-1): KAGVTQTPRYLIKTRGQQVTLSCSPISGHRSVSWYQQTPGQGLQFLFEYFSETQRNKGNFPGRFSGRQFSNSRSEMNVSTLELGDSALYLCASSLELAGGNEQFFGPGTRLTVL.

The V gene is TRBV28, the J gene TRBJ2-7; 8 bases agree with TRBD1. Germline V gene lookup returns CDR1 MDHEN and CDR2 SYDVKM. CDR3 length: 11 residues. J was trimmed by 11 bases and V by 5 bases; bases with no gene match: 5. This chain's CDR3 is CASSRDRGKYF. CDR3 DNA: TGTGCCAGCAGTCGCGACAGGGGCAAGTACTTC.

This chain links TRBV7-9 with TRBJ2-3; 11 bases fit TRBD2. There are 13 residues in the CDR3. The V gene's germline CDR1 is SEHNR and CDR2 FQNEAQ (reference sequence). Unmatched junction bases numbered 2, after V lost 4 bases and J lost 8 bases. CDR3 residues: CASSYTSGGTQYF. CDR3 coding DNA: TGTGCCAGCAGCTATACTAGCGGGGGTACGCAGTATTTT.

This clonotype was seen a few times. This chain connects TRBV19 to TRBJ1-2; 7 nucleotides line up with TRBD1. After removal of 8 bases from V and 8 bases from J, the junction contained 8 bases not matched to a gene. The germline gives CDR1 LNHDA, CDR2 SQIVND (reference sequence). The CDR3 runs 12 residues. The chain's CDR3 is CASGVDRKGYTF. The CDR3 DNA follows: TGTGCCAGTGGTGTGGACAGGAAAGGCTACACCTTC.

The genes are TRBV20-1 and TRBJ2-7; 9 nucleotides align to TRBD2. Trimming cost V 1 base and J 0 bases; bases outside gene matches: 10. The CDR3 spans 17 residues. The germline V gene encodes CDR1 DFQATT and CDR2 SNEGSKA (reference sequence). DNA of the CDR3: TGCAGTGCTAGAGGTTACGGGCTAGCGGGGTTCTCCTACGAGCAGTACTTC. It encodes CSARGYGLAGFSYEQYF.

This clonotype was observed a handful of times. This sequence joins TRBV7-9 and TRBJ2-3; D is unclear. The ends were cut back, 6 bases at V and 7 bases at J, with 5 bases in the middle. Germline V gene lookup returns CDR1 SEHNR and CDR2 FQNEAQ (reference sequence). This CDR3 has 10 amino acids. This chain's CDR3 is CASSRNTQYF. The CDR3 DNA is TGTGCCAGCAGTAGGAATACGCAGTATTTT.

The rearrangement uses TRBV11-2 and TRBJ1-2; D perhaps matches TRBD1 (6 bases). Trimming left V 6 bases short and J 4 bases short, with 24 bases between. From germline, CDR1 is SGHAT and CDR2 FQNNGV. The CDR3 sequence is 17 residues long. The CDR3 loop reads CASRPTGAGESGYGYTF. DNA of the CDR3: TGTGCCAGCAGGCCCACCGGGGCAGGGGAAAGTGGCTATGGCTACACCTTC.